This entry lists 20 T cell receptor beta chains sequenced from one sample in a study of regulatory T cells in long-lasting Graves disease. Time point indicated: newly diagnosed GD, antithyroid drugs for less than 3 months. PBMCs provided the RNA from which the TCR library was made. With iRepertoire HTBI primers and Arm-PCR of CDR3 regions, TCR beta libraries were built. TCRdb called the multiplex PCR reads again in MiXCR, with one record for every CDR3 protein. The sample shows 400,000 to 500,000 distinct CDR3 sequences, approximately 15% of them seen only once. This same sample was also taken into another study, of T cells in Graves' hyperthyroidism and ophthalmopathy.

The source material was peripheral blood mononuclear cells (PBMCs), sampled at new diagnosis, from a patient treated with antithyroid drugs. These receptors were obtained from a woman in her thirties with Graves disease.

In this sample, this clonotype turned up a few times. This may arise from a read error, as a much more abundant clone is one base away. The V and J genes are TRBV12-3 or TRBV12-4 and TRBJ2-1; 7 nucleotides align to TRBD2. The CDR3 length is 13 residues. V shed 11 bases and J 5 bases; nucleotides not matched to a gene: 9. The CDR3 DNA reads as TGTGCCGGCACTGGAGGGAGGGACAATGAGCAGTTCTTC. Its protein is CAGTGGRDNEQFF.

Many counts were recorded for this clonotype. V usage is TRBV20-1 and J usage is TRBJ2-1; a possible D gene is TRBD2 (5 bases). In germline, CDR1 is DFQATT, CDR2 SNEGSKA (reference sequence). Trimming pared 0 bases from V and 2 bases from J, leaving 14 bases between. CDR3 length equals 16 residues. The CDR3 sequence: CSARDPMGAPYNEQFF. The CDR3 DNA reads as TGCAGTGCTAGAGACCCAATGGGAGCACCCTACAATGAGCAGTTCTTC.

This clonotype has only a few counts. The CDR3 is CASTTGLAKHTGELFF. CDR3 nucleotide sequence: TGTGCCAGCACTACGGGACTAGCGAAACACACCGGGGAGCTGTTTTTT. This sequence joins TRBV6-1 and TRBJ2-2; 10 bases are a match to TRBD2. V lost 7 bases to trimming and J lost 3 bases; unmatched junction nucleotides: 8. Germline V gene lookup returns CDR1 MNHNS and CDR2 SASEGT. CDR3 length: 16 amino acids.

This clonotype was detected a few times. The chain uses TRBV28 and TRBJ1-5, with 10 positions matching TRBD1. V shed 4 bases, J shed 4 bases, and the junction held 7 bases outside the gene matches. This CDR3 spans 16 amino acids. Germline V CDR1 and CDR2: MDHEN, SYDVKM. This CDR3 is CASSSYLGQGNQPQHF. CDR3 DNA: TGTGCCAGCAGTTCATACCTGGGACAGGGGAATCAGCCCCAGCATTTT.

This clonotype was detected ten times or more. This chain uses TRBV13 with TRBJ2-2, with 8 bases fitting TRBD1. CDR1 is PRHDT and CDR2 is FYEKMQ in the germline V gene (reference sequence). J gave up 5 bases and V 2 bases, and 7 bases lay outside the gene matches. The CDR3 covers 16 residues. CDR3 DNA: TGTGCCAGCAGCTTATTCGGGACAGGTGGGACCGGGGAGCTGTTTTTT. Residues: CASSLFGTGGTGELFF.

This clonotype appeared many times. The CDR3 reads CASNGWLVRGTDTQYF. CDR3 bases: TGTGCCAGCAATGGGTGGCTCGTACGGGGCACAGATACGCAGTATTTT. The chain has TRBV28 and TRBJ2-3; D uncertain. Trimming took off 7 bases at V and 1 base at J, with 18 bases between the two ends. The CDR3 contains 16 residues. CDR1 and CDR2 (germline): MDHEN, SYDVKM.

The table lists this clonotype with many counts. The V gene is TRBV18, the J gene TRBJ2-7; D is possibly TRBD1 or TRBD2 (6 bases each). Germline V gene data show CDR1 as KGHSH and CDR2 as LQKENI. V lost 6 bases and J 4 bases, leaving 16 bases between the germline ends. There are 14 residues in the CDR3. The DNA for the CDR3 is TGTGCCAGCTCCCGGCAGGGGACTCCTTACGAGCAGTACTTC. Translated, it gives CASSRQGTPYEQYF.

Notes on this clonotype: Since no conserved phenylalanine or tryptophan closes the CDR3, a read error is the likely cause. The chain links TRBV6-2 or TRBV6-3 to TRBJ2-1, with 7 bases lining up with TRBD2. Germline V gene sequence: CDR1 MNHEY, CDR2 SVGEGT. This CDR3 is built from 13 residues. Trimming at V came to 6 bases and at J to 2 bases, leaving 1 base not matched to a gene. CDR3 amino acids: CASRLAAYNEQFL. The CDR3 DNA reads as TGTGCCAGCAGGCTAGCGGCCTACAATGAGCAGTTCCTC.

The chain is built from TRBV24-1 and TRBJ2-5; TRBD2 might be the D (6 bases). Trimming pared 4 bases from V and 5 bases from J, leaving 13 bases between. CDR1 and CDR2 (germline): KGHDR, SFDVKD. The CDR3 spans 14 residues. The CDR3 loop reads CATSDPTRSETQYF. The CDR3 bases are TGTGCCACCAGTGACCCGACTAGGAGCGAGACCCAGTACTTC.

This clonotype was observed a handful of times. The CDR3 bases are TGTGCCAGTAGTATCGTTGAGGGGGCATCCTACGAGCAGTACTTC. It encodes CASSIVEGASYEQYF. The chain couples TRBV19 to TRBJ2-7; 7 nucleotides line up with TRBD1. The CDR3 has 15 residues. The germline V gene has CDR1 LNHDA and CDR2 SQIVND (reference sequence). Trimming at V came to 3 bases and at J to 1 base, leaving 6 bases not matched to a gene.

This clonotype was counted at least ten times. The chain employs TRBV6-2 or TRBV6-3 and TRBJ2-7; TRBD1 agrees at 8 bases. V lost 10 bases to trimming and J lost 0 bases; unmatched junction nucleotides: 8. Germline CDR1 reads MNHEY; CDR2 reads SVGEGT. CDR3 size: 14 residues. The CDR3 DNA follows: TGTGCCATCACCCGGACAGGGAGCTCCTACGAGCAGTACTTC. Translating it yields CAITRTGSSYEQYF.

Ten or more counts support this clonotype. The V call is TRBV7-9, the J call TRBJ2-3, with 8 bases fitting TRBD2. This CDR3 spans 17 amino acids. The ends lost 5 bases at V and 4 bases at J; junction bases unmatched: 14. CDR1 and CDR2 from the germline V gene are SEHNR and FQNEAQ (reference sequence). CDR3 protein: CASSPRGSGTRADTQYF. Written as DNA, the CDR3 is TGTGCCAGCAGCCCTCGAGGTAGCGGGACAAGGGCAGATACGCAGTATTTT.

This chain connects TRBV15 to TRBJ2-5, with 9 positions matching TRBD2. Germline CDR1 reads LNHNV; CDR2 reads YYDKDF (reference sequence). With 1 base clipped from V and 4 bases from J, the junction kept 4 bases outside the gene matches. The CDR3 extends over 15 amino acids. The CDR3 loop reads CATSRVAGEGETQYF. In nucleotides, the CDR3 is TGTGCCACCAGCAGAGTAGCGGGAGAGGGAGAGACCCAGTACTTC. Full variable domain (outside the CDR3, taken from reference TRBV15 and TRBJ2-5): DAMVIQNPRYQVTQFGKPVTLSCSQTLNHNVMYWYQQKSSQAPKLLFHYYDKDFNNEADTPDNFQSRRPNTSFCFLDIRSPGLGDTAMYLCATSRVAGEGETQYFGPGTRLLVL.

The genes are TRBV4-1 and TRBJ2-3, with D possibly matching TRBD2 (6 bases). Germline-derived CDR1 and CDR2 are MGHRA and YSYEKL. V was trimmed by 1 base and J by 2 bases, leaving 10 bases between them. The CDR3 contains 15 residues. CDR3 loop: CASSQVAEITDTQYF. The CDR3 DNA reads TGCGCCAGCAGCCAAGTAGCGGAGATCACAGATACGCAGTATTTT.

In this sample, this clonotype turned up a few times. The chain joins TRBV19 to TRBJ2-3; D is uncertain. Germline V gives CDR1 LNHDA, CDR2 SQIVND (reference sequence). The germline V and J ends were trimmed by 1 base and 6 bases, with 11 bases remaining between them. The CDR3 totals 14 residues. In DNA, the CDR3 is TGTGCCAGTAGTATAGGGTGGGATACGGATACGCAGTATTTT. Its translation: CASSIGWDTDTQYF.

The CDR3 region has the DNA TGTGCCAGCAGCTTACCGCCTGCAGGACTCCGAACCTATAATTCACCCCTCCACTTT. Translated, it gives CASSLPPAGLRTYNSPLHF. The V and J genes are TRBV11-2 and TRBJ1-6; D uncertain. There are 19 residues in the CDR3. Looked up from germline, CDR1 is SGHAT and CDR2 is FQNNGV. Trimming took off 2 bases at V and 2 bases at J, with 19 bases between the two ends.

The rearrangement joins TRBV4-1 to TRBJ2-3; TRBD2 agrees at 8 bases. Germline assignment: CDR1 MGHRA and CDR2 YSYEKL. Trimming took 1 base from V and 11 from J; bases not matched to a gene: 17. CDR3 length: 17 residues. The CDR3 region is CASSQVPAGVPTHGQYF. CDR3 in DNA: TGCGCCAGCAGCCAAGTGCCAGCGGGAGTACCAACCCATGGGCAGTATTTT.

This clonotype was observed at least ten times. This chain connects TRBV11-1 to TRBJ2-7, with D possibly matching TRBD2 (5 bases). The CDR3 is 13 amino acids. Germline CDR1 reads SGHAT; CDR2 reads FQDESV (reference sequence). V was clipped by 5 bases and J by 3 bases, with 11 bases between them. CDR3 sequence: CASSPGLRYEQYF. The CDR3, as DNA: TGTGCCAGCAGCCCCGGACTGCGCTACGAGCAGTACTTC.

This clonotype has more than one count but fewer than ten. The chain employs TRBV19 and TRBJ2-1; D unclear. The CDR3 runs 15 residues. The ends were cut back, 0 bases at V and 0 bases at J, with 6 bases in the middle. From germline, CDR1 is LNHDA and CDR2 SQIVND (reference sequence). The CDR3 spells CASSIEPSSYNEQFF. For the CDR3, the DNA is TGTGCCAGTAGTATAGAGCCGAGCTCCTACAATGAGCAGTTCTTC.

This clonotype was seen repeatedly, ten times or more. The chain links TRBV15 to TRBJ2-1, with 9 bases matching TRBD1. CDR3 length: 16 residues. The germline V gene encodes CDR1 LNHNV and CDR2 YYDKDF (reference sequence). J lost 1 base, V lost 4 bases, and 5 bases had no gene match. CDR3 sequence reads: CATSTKTGGSYNEQFF. CDR3 sequence (DNA): TGTGCCACCAGCACCAAGACAGGGGGATCCTACAATGAGCAGTTCTTC.